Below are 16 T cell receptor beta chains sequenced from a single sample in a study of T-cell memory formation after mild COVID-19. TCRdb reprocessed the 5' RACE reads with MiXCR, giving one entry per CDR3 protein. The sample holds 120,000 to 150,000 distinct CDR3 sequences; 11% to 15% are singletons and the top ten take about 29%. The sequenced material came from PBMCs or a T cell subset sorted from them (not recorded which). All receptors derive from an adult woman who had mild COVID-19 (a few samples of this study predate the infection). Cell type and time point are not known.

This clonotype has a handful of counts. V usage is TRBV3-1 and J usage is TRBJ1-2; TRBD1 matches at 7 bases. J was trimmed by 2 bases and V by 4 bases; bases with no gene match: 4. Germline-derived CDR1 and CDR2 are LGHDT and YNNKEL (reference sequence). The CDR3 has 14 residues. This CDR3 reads CASSPGTVNYGYTF. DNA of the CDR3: TGTGCCAGCAGCCCCGGGACAGTAAACTATGGCTACACCTTC. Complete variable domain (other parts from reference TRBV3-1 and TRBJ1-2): DTAVSQTPKYLVTQMGNDKSIKCEQNLGHDTMYWYKQDSKKFLKIMFSYNNKELIINETVPNRFSPKSPDKAHLNLHINSLELGDSAVYFCASSPGTVNYGYTFGSGTRLTVV.

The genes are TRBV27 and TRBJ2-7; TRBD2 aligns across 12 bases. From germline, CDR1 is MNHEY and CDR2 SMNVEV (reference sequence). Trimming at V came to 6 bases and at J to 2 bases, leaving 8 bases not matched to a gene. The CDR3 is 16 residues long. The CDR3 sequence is CASSRLAGVGAYEQYF. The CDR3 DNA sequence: TGTGCCAGCAGCCGACTAGCGGGGGTCGGCGCCTACGAGCAGTACTTC.

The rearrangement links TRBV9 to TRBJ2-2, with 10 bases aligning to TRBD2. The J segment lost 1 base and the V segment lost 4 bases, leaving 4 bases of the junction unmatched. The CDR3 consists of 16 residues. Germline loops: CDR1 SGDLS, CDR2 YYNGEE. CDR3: CASSSQREGNTGELFF. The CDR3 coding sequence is TGTGCCAGCAGCTCTCAGCGGGAGGGGAACACCGGGGAGCTGTTTTTT.

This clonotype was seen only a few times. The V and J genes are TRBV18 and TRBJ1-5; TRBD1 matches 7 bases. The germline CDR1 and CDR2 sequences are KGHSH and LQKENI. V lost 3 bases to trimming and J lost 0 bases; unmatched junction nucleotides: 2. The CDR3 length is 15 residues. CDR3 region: CASSPDRDSNQPQHF. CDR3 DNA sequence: TGTGCCAGCTCACCTGACAGGGATAGCAATCAGCCCCAGCATTTT. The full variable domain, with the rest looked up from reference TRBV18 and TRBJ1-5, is NAGVMQNPRHLVRRRGQEARLRCSPMKGHSHVYWYRQLPEEGLKFMVYLQKENIIDESGMPKERFSAEFPKEGPSILRIQQVVRGDSAAYFCASSPDRDSNQPQHFGDGTRLSIL.

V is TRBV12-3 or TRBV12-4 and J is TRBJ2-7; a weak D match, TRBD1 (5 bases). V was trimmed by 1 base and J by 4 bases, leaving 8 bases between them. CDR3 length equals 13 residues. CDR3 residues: CASSLDRQYEQYF. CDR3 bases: TGTGCCAGCAGTTTAGACCGACAGTACGAGCAGTACTTC.

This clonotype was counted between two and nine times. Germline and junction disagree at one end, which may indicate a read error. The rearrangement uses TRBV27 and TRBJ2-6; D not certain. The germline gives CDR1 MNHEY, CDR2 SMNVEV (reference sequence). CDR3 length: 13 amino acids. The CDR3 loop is CASSISGANVLTF. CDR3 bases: TGTGCCAGCAGTATATCTGGGGCCAACGTCCTGACTTTC.

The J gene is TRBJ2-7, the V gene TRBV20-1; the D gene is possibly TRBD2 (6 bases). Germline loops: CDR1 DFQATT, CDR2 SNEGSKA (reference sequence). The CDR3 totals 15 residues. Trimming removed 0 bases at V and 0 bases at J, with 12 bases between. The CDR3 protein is CSARDWVGSSYEQYF. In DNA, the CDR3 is TGCAGTGCTAGAGATTGGGTCGGGAGCTCCTACGAGCAGTACTTC.

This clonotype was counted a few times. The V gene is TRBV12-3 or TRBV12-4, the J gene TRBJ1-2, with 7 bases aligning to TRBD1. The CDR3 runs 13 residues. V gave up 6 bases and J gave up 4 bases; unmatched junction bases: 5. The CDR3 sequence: CASRPGTVYGYTF. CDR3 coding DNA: TGTGCCAGCAGGCCCGGGACAGTCTATGGCTACACCTTC.

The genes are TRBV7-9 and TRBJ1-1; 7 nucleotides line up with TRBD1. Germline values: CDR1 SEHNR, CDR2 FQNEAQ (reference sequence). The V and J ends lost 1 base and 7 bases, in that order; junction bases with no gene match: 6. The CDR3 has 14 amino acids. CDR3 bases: TGTGCCAGCAGCTTAGGGGGACAGAGGTATGAAGCTTTCTTT. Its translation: CASSLGGQRYEAFF.

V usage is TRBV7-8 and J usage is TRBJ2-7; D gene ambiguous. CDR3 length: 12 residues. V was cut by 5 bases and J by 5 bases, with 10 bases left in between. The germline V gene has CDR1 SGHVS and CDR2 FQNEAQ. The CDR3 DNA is TGTGCCAGCAGCCTGAACATCCACGAGCAGTACTTC. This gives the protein CASSLNIHEQYF.

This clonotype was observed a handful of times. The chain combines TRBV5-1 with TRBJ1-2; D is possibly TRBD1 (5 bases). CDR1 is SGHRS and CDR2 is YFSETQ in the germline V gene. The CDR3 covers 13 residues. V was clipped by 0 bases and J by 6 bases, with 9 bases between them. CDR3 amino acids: CASSLVGEDGYTF. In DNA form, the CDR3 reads TGCGCCAGCAGCTTGGTAGGGGAGGATGGCTACACCTTC.

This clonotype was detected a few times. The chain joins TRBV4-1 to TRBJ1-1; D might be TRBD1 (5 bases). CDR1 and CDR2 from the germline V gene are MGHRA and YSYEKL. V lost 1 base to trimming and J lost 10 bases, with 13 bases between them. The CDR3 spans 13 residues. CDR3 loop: CASSQGVAGGAFF. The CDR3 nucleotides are TGCGCCAGCAGCCAAGGAGTAGCGGGGGGAGCTTTCTTT.

CDR3 loop: CASSEGQSPYEQFF. In nucleotides, the CDR3 is TGTGCCAGCAGTGAAGGACAGTCCCCATATGAGCAGTTCTTC. The chain employs TRBV27 and TRBJ2-1, with D possibly TRBD1 on 6 matching bases. CDR1 is MNHEY and CDR2 is SMNVEV in the germline V gene (reference sequence). The CDR3 length is 14 residues. Trimming took off 5 bases at V and 8 bases at J, with 16 bases between the two ends.

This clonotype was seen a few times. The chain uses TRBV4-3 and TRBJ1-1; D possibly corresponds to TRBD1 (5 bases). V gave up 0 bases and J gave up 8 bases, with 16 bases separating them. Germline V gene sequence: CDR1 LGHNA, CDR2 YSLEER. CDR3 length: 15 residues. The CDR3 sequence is CASSQDTVRQTEAFF. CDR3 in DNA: TGCGCCAGCAGCCAAGATACGGTGAGACAGACCGAAGCTTTCTTT.

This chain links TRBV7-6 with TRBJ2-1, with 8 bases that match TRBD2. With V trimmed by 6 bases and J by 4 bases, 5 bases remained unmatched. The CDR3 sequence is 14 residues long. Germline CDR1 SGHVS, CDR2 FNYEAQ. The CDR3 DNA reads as TGTGCCAGCAGTCATCGGGAGGGGTACAATGAGCAGTTCTTC. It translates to CASSHREGYNEQFF.

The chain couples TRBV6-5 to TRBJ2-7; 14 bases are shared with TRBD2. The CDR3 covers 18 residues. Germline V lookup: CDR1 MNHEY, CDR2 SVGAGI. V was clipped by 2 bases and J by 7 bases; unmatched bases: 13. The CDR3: CASSYPRTSGGTTREQYF. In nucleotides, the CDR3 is TGTGCCAGCAGTTACCCTCGGACTAGCGGGGGGACGACTAGGGAGCAGTACTTC.